These 10 T cell receptor beta chains were sequenced from one sample in a study of cytotoxic CD8 clonotypes in ibrutinib-treated CLL listed by TCRdb under 2021. Taken with the paper, the label for time point translates to: progressive disease on ibrutinib. Library preparation was by the immunoSEQ multiplex PCR assay. TCRdb re-hosts the immuneACCESS table, in-frame sequences only. Its copies lack some clones; in the studies checked, an unresolved V gene accounts for under half of them, and the cause for the rest is not known. The sample yields 40,000 or so clones; 70% were counted once. The ten largest clones capture over 9% of the sample. This material consisted of PBMCs, taken at disease progression, from a patient treated with ibrutinib. The receptors originated from a human donor with chronic lymphocytic leukemia.

J is TRBJ2-3 and V is TRBV11-2, with a weak D call TRBD2 (5 bases). This CDR3 is 15 amino acids long. V shed 1 base and J shed 0 bases, with 8 bases lying between them. Germline V CDR1 and CDR2: SGHAT, FQNNGV. The CDR3 DNA reads TGTGCCAGCAGCTTAGTCCCGGGAAGCACAGATACGCAGTATTTT. This translates into CASSLVPGSTDTQYF.

This chain links TRBV10-2 with TRBJ2-3, with 7 bases that match TRBD1. The CDR3 has 12 residues. With 8 bases clipped from V and 2 bases from J, the junction kept 1 base outside the gene matches. Germline-derived CDR1 and CDR2 are WSHSY and SAAADI. The DNA of the CDR3 is TGCGCCAGCGGACAGGCCACAGATACGCAGTATTTT. This sequence encodes CASGQATDTQYF.

This clone was detected once. The chain links TRBV5-1 to TRBJ2-7, with 7 bases identical to TRBD1. V shed 4 bases and J 3 bases; nucleotides not matched to a gene: 7. This CDR3 is built from 14 residues. Germline loops: CDR1 SGHRS, CDR2 YFSETQ. CDR3 sequence reads: CASSAQGQHYEQYF. CDR3 DNA: TGCGCCAGCAGCGCCCAGGGACAGCACTACGAGCAGTACTTC. The full variable domain, in which reference TRBV5-1 and TRBJ2-7 provide the parts outside the CDR3, is KAGVTQTPRYLIKTRGQQVTLSCSPISGHRSVSWYQQTPGQGLQFLFEYFSETQRNKGNFPGRFSGRQFSNSRSEMNVSTLELGDSALYLCASSAQGQHYEQYFGPGTRLTVT.

The chain combines TRBV6-1 with TRBJ1-2, with D perhaps TRBD1 (5 bases). Germline assignment: CDR1 MNHNS and CDR2 SASEGT. V was clipped by 10 bases and J by 2 bases, with 8 bases between them. This CDR3 has 11 residues. Here the CDR3 DNA reads TGTGCCACCTGGGACAACTATGGCTACACCTTC. It is translated as CATWDNYGYTF.

The V and J genes are TRBV5-1 and TRBJ1-1; 8 nucleotides agree with TRBD1. With 9 bases clipped from V and 0 bases from J, the junction kept 13 bases outside the gene matches. Germline V gene data show CDR1 as SGHRS and CDR2 as YFSETQ. This CDR3 is 16 amino acids long. The CDR3 region has the DNA TGCGCCACCTCTAGGACAGGGTCGGGGCTGAACACTGAAGCTTTCTTT. Translated: CATSRTGSGLNTEAFF.

V gene TRBV25-1 combines with J gene TRBJ1-1, with D unresolved. Germline V gene sequence: CDR1 MGHDK, CDR2 SYGVNS. With 1 base removed from V and 0 bases from J, the gap between germline ends came to 12 bases. This CDR3 region has 16 residues. As DNA, the CDR3 is TGTGCCAGCAGTGAATGGAATCTGGGGATGAACACTGAAGCTTTCTTT. This encodes CASSEWNLGMNTEAFF.

This clone was seen only a few times. The J gene is TRBJ2-1, the V gene TRBV5-1, with 7 bases aligning to TRBD1. J was trimmed by 1 base and V by 0 bases; bases with no gene match: 10. CDR1 and CDR2 (germline): SGHRS, YFSETQ. This CDR3 region has 18 residues. The CDR3 DNA is TGCGCCAGCAGCTTGGGAGGGGGCGAATTGGGATCCTACAATGAGCAGTTCTTC. Translating gives CASSLGGGELGSYNEQFF.

The genes are TRBV10-3 and TRBJ2-1; D call uncertain. The V gene lost 4 bases and the J gene lost 6 bases, with 7 bases spanning the gap. Germline CDR1 ENHRY, CDR2 SYGVKD. The CDR3 has 12 residues. The CDR3 loop reads CAISATTNEQFF. CDR3 coding DNA: TGTGCCATCAGTGCTACTACCAATGAGCAGTTCTTC.

The chain employs TRBV5-8 and TRBJ2-5, with 8 bases lining up with TRBD1. The CDR3 is 16 residues long. J gave up 1 base and V 4 bases, and 9 bases lay outside the gene matches. Germline loops: CDR1 SGHTS, CDR2 YDEGEE. CDR3 sequence: CASSPLFTGGQETQYF. The CDR3 DNA reads as TGTGCCAGCAGCCCATTATTCACAGGGGGCCAAGAGACCCAGTACTTC.

This chain uses TRBV7-9 with TRBJ2-1, with a tentative D call TRBD2 (5 bases). The V end was cut by 7 bases, the J end by 6 bases, with 16 bases between. This CDR3 has 14 residues. CDR1 and CDR2 from the germline V gene are SEHNR and FQNEAQ (reference sequence). In DNA, the CDR3 is TGTGCCAGCACGGGGAACCTAATTATCAATGAGCAGTTCTTC. Encoded protein: CASTGNLIINEQFF.